A single sample is the source of the 21 T cell receptor beta chains below, sequenced in a study of cytomegalovirus exposure and HLA in healthy donors. Both 60 Vbeta primers and 13 Jbeta primers went into the PCR. This table comes from immunoSEQ multiplex PCR, and its TCRdb copy is limited to in-frame clones, with some not included. The table records tens of thousands of clones, about 71% of them present only once. The sequencing sample was made of PBMCs. Receptors were obtained from a man aged 60 to 69 in good health and CMV-seropositive.

This clone was observed a handful of times. This sequence joins TRBV21-1 and TRBJ1-5; TRBD1, as called in the table, went unchecked against the DNA. TRBV21-1 represents a pseudogene. CDR3 length: 18 amino acids. This CDR3 reads CASSKASNRGNSNQPQHF. Written as DNA, the CDR3 is TGTGCCAGCAGCAAAGCCTCCAACAGGGGTAATAGCAATCAGCCCCAGCATTTT.

This chain joins TRBV25-1 and TRBJ1-1, with TRBD1 as a possible D gene (6 bases). V lost 7 bases, J lost 1 base, and 13 bases lay in between. Germline values: CDR1 MGHDK, CDR2 SYGVNS. The CDR3 spans 14 residues. In nucleotides, the CDR3 is TGTGCCAGCATCCCCCGAGGGGGGAACACTGAAGCTTTCTTT. Amino acid sequence: CASIPRGGNTEAFF.

This clone was observed once. V gene TRBV19 combines with J gene TRBJ1-5; no firm D call. The CDR3 contains 14 residues. The V end lost 4 bases, the J end lost 3 bases, and 10 bases lay between the germline ends. CDR1 LNHDA and CDR2 SQIVND come from the germline V gene (reference sequence). The DNA for the CDR3 is TGTGCCAGTAGTAGAAGGGAGATCAATCAGCCCCAGCATTTT. Its translation: CASSRREINQPQHF.

The rearrangement uses TRBV11-3 and TRBJ2-5; 7 bases agree with TRBD2. This CDR3 spans 13 amino acids. Germline V lookup: CDR1 SGHNT, CDR2 YENEEA. With 5 bases clipped from V and 4 bases from J, the junction kept 4 bases outside the gene matches. In DNA form, the CDR3 reads TGTGCCAGCAGCCCTAGCGGCGTAGAGACCCAGTACTTC. It is translated as CASSPSGVETQYF.

In regard to this clone: Relative to the germline gene, one junction end is altered; a read error may explain this. The gene calls are TRBV7-9 and TRBJ1-1; TRBD1 matches at 8 bases. This CDR3 is built from 14 residues. Per the germline V gene, CDR1 is SEHNR and CDR2 is FQNEAQ (reference sequence). The CDR3 loop reads CANSVTGAATEAFF. The CDR3 nucleotides read TGTGCCAACAGCGTGACAGGGGCTGCGACTGAAGCTTTCTTT.

V usage is TRBV6-1 and J usage is TRBJ2-1, with 14 bases matching TRBD2. J lost 7 bases, V lost 4 bases, and 6 bases had no gene match. Germline values: CDR1 MNHNS, CDR2 SASEGT. The CDR3 extends over 16 amino acids. CDR3 DNA: TGTGCCAGCAGTGGCGGACTAGCGGGGGGTCAGAATGAGCAGTTCTTC. Translation: CASSGGLAGGQNEQFF.

With regard to this clone: Other DNA sequences in this specimen translate into the identical CDR3. The CDR3 loop reads CASSKEVGQDTGELFF. Written as DNA, the CDR3 is TGTGCCAGCAGCAAAGAGGTGGGTCAGGACACCGGGGAGCTGTTTTTT. This rearrangement joins TRBV21-1 to TRBJ2-2; the listed D gene, TRBD1, was not tested against the DNA. TRBV21-1 is an annotated pseudogene. The CDR3 is 16 amino acids.

As DNA, the CDR3 is TGCGCCAGCAGTTTTTCCGGGACTAGCGGAACCTACGAGCAGTACTTC. Its translation is CASSFSGTSGTYEQYF. The chain uses TRBV5-1 and TRBJ2-7, with 11 bases that match TRBD2. Germline trimming cut 5 bases from V and 2 bases from J; bases unmatched to any gene: 9. The CDR3 has 16 amino acids. The germline gives CDR1 SGHRS, CDR2 YFSETQ.

This chain links TRBV2 with TRBJ1-6; no clear D gene. The V gene lost 6 bases and the J gene lost 8 bases, with 8 bases spanning the gap. The CDR3 sequence is 12 residues long. The germline V gene encodes CDR1 SNHLY and CDR2 FYNNEI. In DNA, the CDR3 is TGTGCCAGCAGGCGGTGGGATTCACCCCTCCACTTT. Encoded protein: CASRRWDSPLHF.

In nucleotides, the CDR3 is TGCGCCAGCAGTGAGAACCAGGGGGCGCCCCCTTACAATGAGCAGTTCTTC. Its protein is CASSENQGAPPYNEQFF. The chain combines TRBV10-1 with TRBJ2-1; 8 positions agree with TRBD1. Germline-derived CDR1 and CDR2 are WNHNN and SYGVQD (reference sequence). This CDR3 has 17 amino acids. Trimming took 2 bases from V and 4 from J; bases not matched to a gene: 10.

V is TRBV6-4 and J is TRBJ2-5; 7 nucleotides agree with TRBD2. The J call may be mistaken, given a closer DNA end match to TRBJ2-7. The CDR3 extends over 17 amino acids. Germline values: CDR1 MRHNA, CDR2 SNTAGT. The CDR3 DNA sequence: TGTGCCAGCAGTGACTCACGGGAGGACGCGAACCCTTACGAGCAGTACTTC. Translating it yields CASSDSREDANPYEQYF.

This clone has just a few counts. Other nucleotide sequences from this sample produce the same CDR3. This chain links TRBV5-1 with TRBJ2-3; 12 bases fit TRBD2. V was clipped by 0 bases and J by 3 bases; unmatched bases: 2. The CDR3 runs 16 residues. The V gene's germline CDR1 is SGHRS and CDR2 YFSETQ. CDR3 amino acids: CASSLGGTSGTDTQYF. The CDR3, as DNA: TGCGCCAGCAGCTTGGGTGGGACTAGCGGGACAGATACGCAGTATTTT.

This clone was observed a single time. This chain uses TRBV13 with TRBJ2-2, with 9 bases aligning to TRBD1. The length of the CDR3 is 17 residues. CDR1 PRHDT and CDR2 FYEKMQ come from the germline V gene (reference sequence). V was clipped by 6 bases and J by 2 bases; unmatched bases: 10. The DNA for the CDR3 is TGTGCCAGCAGTCCGACGATGGGACAGGGTAACACCGGGGAGCTGTTTTTT. This sequence encodes CASSPTMGQGNTGELFF.

This clone was recorded a few times. The chain joins TRBV13 to TRBJ2-7; TRBD1 matches at 9 bases. The J segment lost 5 bases and the V segment lost 5 bases, leaving 4 bases of the junction unmatched. The CDR3 has 13 residues. The germline V gene has CDR1 PRHDT and CDR2 FYEKMQ (reference sequence). The CDR3 loop reads CASSPGTGNEQYF. CDR3 in DNA: TGTGCCAGCAGCCCTGGGACAGGGAACGAGCAGTACTTC. Drawing the rest from reference TRBV13 and TRBJ2-7, the complete variable domain is AAGVIQSPRHLIKEKRETATLKCYPIPRHDTVYWYQQGPGQDPQFLISFYEKMQSDKGSIPDRFSAQQFSDYHSELNMSSLELGDSALYFCASSPGTGNEQYFGPGTRLTVT.

This chain links TRBV27 with TRBJ2-5; D is undetermined. V was pared by 8 bases and J by 5 bases, with 18 bases between. Germline V gene lookup returns CDR1 MNHEY and CDR2 SMNVEV (reference sequence). The CDR3 is 14 amino acids. CDR3 loop: CASRLDMSFETQYF. CDR3 coding DNA: TGTGCCAGCCGCCTTGACATGAGCTTTGAGACCCAGTACTTC.

This chain connects TRBV6-5 to TRBJ2-7; 7 bases line up with TRBD1. The CDR3 has 13 residues. The V gene end was trimmed by 8 bases and the J gene end by 1 base; junction bases not matched to a gene: 5. CDR1 and CDR2 (germline): MNHEY, SVGAGI. In DNA form, the CDR3 reads TGTGCCAGCGGCACCAGGGGGTCCTACGAGCAGTACTTC. Translating it yields CASGTRGSYEQYF.

Notes on this clone: The same CDR3 can be traced to other DNA sequences in this sample. V gene TRBV11-3 combines with J gene TRBJ2-1, with TRBD2 identical over 7 bases. The length of the CDR3 is 16 residues. The trim removed 5 bases at V and 7 bases at J, leaving 14 bases unmatched. The germline gives CDR1 SGHNT, CDR2 YENEEA. CDR3 DNA: TGTGCCAGCAGCCAGGTGACGGCGGGAGTTGGGAATGAGCAGTTCTTC. Translated, it gives CASSQVTAGVGNEQFF.

The CDR3 region is CASSLEIGRQGHTGELFF. The CDR3 DNA follows: TGTGCCAGCAGCTTGGAGATAGGTCGGCAGGGTCACACCGGGGAGCTGTTTTTT. The V and J genes are TRBV5-4 and TRBJ2-2, with a possible D match to TRBD1 (5 bases). Germline CDR1 reads SGHNT; CDR2 reads YYREEE (reference sequence). Trimming cost V 0 bases and J 3 bases, with 18 bases left between them. The CDR3 spans 18 residues. The full variable domain, with the rest looked up from reference TRBV5-4 and TRBJ2-2, is ETGVTQSPTHLIKTRGQQVTLRCSSQSGHNTVSWYQQALGQGPQFIFQYYREEENGRGNFPPRFSGLQFPNYSSELNVNALELDDSALYLCASSLEIGRQGHTGELFFGEGSRLTVL.

V usage is TRBV5-1 and J usage is TRBJ1-1, with a tentative D call TRBD1 (5 bases). The germline CDR1 and CDR2 sequences are SGHRS and YFSETQ. The CDR3 length is 15 residues. V lost 3 bases and J lost 1, with 13 bases in between. In nucleotides, the CDR3 is TGCGCCAGCAGCTCCCGGGGAGGGGCGAACACTGAAGCTTTCTTT. It is translated as CASSSRGGANTEAFF.

The chain joins TRBV5-4 to TRBJ1-6; D perhaps matches TRBD1 (6 bases). Per the germline V gene, CDR1 is SGHNT and CDR2 is YYREEE (reference sequence). This CDR3 contains 13 residues. V lost 4 bases, J lost 9 bases, and 11 bases lay in between. CDR3 loop: CASSRDRSSPLHF. The CDR3 DNA reads as TGTGCCAGCAGCCGAGACAGGAGTTCACCCCTCCACTTT.

J is TRBJ2-1 and V is TRBV7-9; 9 nucleotides align to TRBD2. The CDR3 consists of 14 residues. In germline, CDR1 is SEHNR, CDR2 FQNEAQ (reference sequence). J lost 8 bases, V lost 8 bases, and 10 bases had no gene match. The CDR3 nucleotides read TGTGCCAGCCGTGACGGCGCGGGAGGGGATGAGCAGTTCTTC. Translation gives CASRDGAGGDEQFF. Complete variable domain (other parts from reference TRBV7-9 and TRBJ2-1): DTGVSQNPRHKITKRGQNVTFRCDPISEHNRLYWYRQTLGQGPEFLTYFQNEAQLEKSRLLSDRFSAERPKGSFSTLEIQRTEQGDSAMYLCASRDGAGGDEQFFGPGTRLTVL.